This record concerns one T cell receptor beta chain sequence. The sample belongs to a study of CD8 T cells in Susac syndrome. Reverse transcription of about 0.45 to 1 ug RNA was performed with random hexamers. TCRdb called the immunoSEQ multiplex PCR reads again in MiXCR, with one record for every CDR3 protein. In the table there are around 130,000 distinct CDR3 sequences, 90% to 95% of which are singletons. The length of the CDR3 is 13 residues. The germline V and J ends were trimmed by 0 bases and 2 bases, with 5 bases remaining between them. Germline V gene lookup returns CDR1 GTSNPN and CDR2 SVGIG (reference sequence).

The clonotype comes from a human donor with multiple sclerosis. The rearrangement links TRBV30 to TRBJ1-3; D uncertain. Sequences were obtained from CD4+ T cells from PBMCs. CDR3 protein: CAWSVSAGNTIYF. In DNA form, the CDR3 reads TGTGCCTGGAGTGTATCGGCTGGAAACACCATATATTTT.